The clone carrying this TCR beta chain was recorded many times. As yet, its antigen is unknown. RNA transcripts served as the template for amplifying TCR beta CDR3 regions. The TCR CDR3 was amplified in a first-round RT-PCR using the HTBI primer set. TCRdb re-derived calls from the multiplex PCR reads in MiXCR, one entry per CDR3 protein. The table records 370,000 or so distinct CDR3 sequences, 13% of them present only once. Thyroid ultrasound and orbital computed tomography, with clinical symptoms and serum thyroxine and TRAb, informed diagnoses. The blood specimen was taken at initial hyperthyroidism diagnosis, before any ophthalmopathy symptoms. Germline V gene lookup returns CDR1 MNHEY and CDR2 SMNVEV (reference sequence). Germline trimming cut 3 bases from V and 9 bases from J; bases unmatched to any gene: 8. The CDR3 has 14 amino acids. The data were obtained in a study of T cells in Graves' hyperthyroidism and ophthalmopathy. Study findings and constraints: Most clonotypes expanded in thyroid above 0.001 were likewise present in blood. It was a median about 6 months before onset that the model predicted ophthalmopathy.

Sequenced: blood. The source is a man between 25 and 39 years old with Graves' hyperthyroidism that later progressed to Graves' ophthalmopathy. The chain couples TRBV27 to TRBJ2-5; 9 nucleotides align to TRBD1. CDR3 DNA sequence: TGTGCCAGCAGTTTGGACCGGGACAGGGAACCCCAGTACTTC. It yields the protein CASSLDRDREPQYF.